A single sample is the source of the 23 T cell receptor beta chains below, sequenced in a study of blood T cells in healthy people across ages. A J-beta primer mix and a sample-barcoded 5' primer were used in a second PCR of about 7 to 12 cycles. TCRdb processed the 5' RACE reads anew with MiXCR; each CDR3 protein has one entry. The sample yields about 670,000 distinct CDR3 sequences, approximately 40% seen once. Sequenced: blood. The receptors come from an elderly man in good health.

This chain connects TRBV3-1 to TRBJ1-1; D is possibly TRBD1 (6 bases). CDR1 and CDR2 from the germline V gene are LGHDT and YNNKEL (reference sequence). This CDR3 is 15 amino acids long. V was cut by 6 bases and J by 3 bases, with 17 bases left in between. CDR3 in amino acids: CASSPSTGADTEAFF. In DNA, the CDR3 is TGTGCCAGCAGTCCAAGTACGGGGGCCGACACTGAAGCTTTCTTT.

On this clonotype itself: The junction and the germline gene differ at one end; a read error may be behind it. The chain links TRBV6-2 or TRBV6-3 to TRBJ2-3, with D hard to call. The CDR3 covers 12 residues. Germline V gene sequence: CDR1 MNHEY, CDR2 SVGEGT. The CDR3 here is CASNFFSDTQYF. The CDR3 DNA reads TGTGCCAGCAATTTTTTTTCAGATACACAGTATTTT.

The J gene is TRBJ2-1, the V gene TRBV5-1, with 9 bases aligning to TRBD2. With V trimmed by 5 bases and J by 2 bases, 8 bases remained unmatched. Germline assignment: CDR1 SGHRS and CDR2 YFSETQ. The CDR3 is made up of 16 amino acids. The DNA for the CDR3 is TGCGCCAGCAGTCCGCGTCTAGCGGGACCCTACAATGAGCAGTTCTTC. Protein product: CASSPRLAGPYNEQFF.

The chain employs TRBV5-1 and TRBJ2-3; TRBD2 matches 11 bases. CDR1 is SGHRS, CDR2 YFSETQ, per germline. This CDR3 region has 20 residues. Unmatched junction bases numbered 22, after V lost 4 bases and J lost 6 bases. CDR3 DNA: TGCGCCAGCAGCAACCGGGACAGGGTGACTAGCGGGGCTAATTCTGATACGCAGTATTTT. This encodes CASSNRDRVTSGANSDTQYF.

This clonotype was detected only once. Since a much larger clone is just one base distant, this may be a read error. The chain carries TRBV6-5 and TRBJ1-2, with a tentative D call TRBD1 (6 bases). The CDR3 covers 12 residues. Looked up from germline, CDR1 is MNHEY and CDR2 is SVGAGI. The CDR3 DNA is TGTGTCAGCCGAAAACAGGGAGCTGGCTACACCTTC. As protein: CVSRKQGAGYTF.

V gene TRBV6-2 or TRBV6-3 combines with J gene TRBJ2-5; 13 bases are a match to TRBD2. From germline, CDR1 is MNHEY and CDR2 SVGEGT. This CDR3 is built from 14 residues. The ends lost 11 bases at V and 5 bases at J; junction bases unmatched: 8. The CDR3 protein is CAGRTSGSGETQYF. DNA of the CDR3: TGTGCCGGACGGACTAGCGGGAGCGGGGAGACCCAGTACTTC.

This clonotype was detected only a few times. This chain uses TRBV10-3 with TRBJ2-7; D is undetermined. CDR1 ENHRY and CDR2 SYGVKD come from the germline V gene. The CDR3 sequence is 12 residues long. V gave up 8 bases and J gave up 4 bases, with 12 bases separating them. The CDR3 coding sequence is TGTGCCATCTGGGCAGGAAGATACGAGCAGTACTTC. As protein: CAIWAGRYEQYF.

In its sample, this clonotype was seen a few times. The rearrangement joins TRBV20-1 to TRBJ2-4; D is uncertain. V was trimmed by 6 bases and J by 1 base, leaving 7 bases between them. Germline CDR1 is DFQATT and CDR2 is SNEGSKA (reference sequence). The CDR3 length is 12 residues. The CDR3: CSAVLAKNIQYF. CDR3 sequence (DNA): TGCAGTGCCGTTTTGGCCAAAAACATTCAGTACTTC.

The CDR3 region is CASSEANTGELFF. The CDR3 DNA sequence: TGTGCCAGCAGTGAAGCGAACACCGGGGAGCTGTTTTTT. The V gene is TRBV2, the J gene TRBJ2-2, with unresolved D. Germline V lookup: CDR1 SNHLY, CDR2 FYNNEI. The CDR3 is made up of 13 amino acids. The V end lost 0 bases, the J end lost 1 base, and 0 bases lay between the germline ends.

This clonotype was observed a few times. The genes are TRBV12-3 or TRBV12-4 and TRBJ2-3; perhaps TRBD1 as D (6 bases). This CDR3 is built from 14 residues. V lost 3 bases and J lost 2, with 9 bases in between. CDR3 sequence reads: CASSFSGVTDTQYF. The CDR3 nucleotides read TGTGCCAGCAGTTTTTCAGGGGTCACAGATACGCAGTATTTT.

This clonotype was seen a few times. The chain has TRBV3-1 and TRBJ2-1; unclear D gene. This CDR3 has 15 residues. Trimming cost V 5 bases and J 5 bases, with 16 bases left between them. The germline V gene has CDR1 LGHDT and CDR2 YNNKEL (reference sequence). The CDR3 bases are TGTGCCAGCAGCGCCCGACATATCGGCAACAATGAGCAGTTCTTC. Protein product: CASSARHIGNNEQFF.

Details on this clonotype: Being one base from a much bigger clone, this may be a read error. The chain employs TRBV29-1 and TRBJ2-4, with D perhaps assigned TRBD1 or TRBD2 (6 bases each). The end of the DNA aligns better with TRBJ2-7, so the J call may be wrong. Looked up from germline, CDR1 is SQVTM and CDR2 is ANQGSEA. There are 13 residues in the CDR3. For the CDR3, the DNA is TGCAGCGTTAGGGGGGAGCCGTCGGACGAGCAGTACTTC. This translates into CSVRGEPSDEQYF.

V and J are TRBV11-2 and TRBJ1-4, with 12 bases matching TRBD1. Per germline, CDR1 SGHAT and CDR2 FQNNGV. With 5 bases clipped from V and 0 bases from J, the junction kept 4 bases outside the gene matches. The CDR3 contains 17 residues. CDR3 in DNA: TGTGCCAGCAGCCGGGACAGGGGGCTAGCAACTAATGAAAAACTGTTTTTT. Amino acids: CASSRDRGLATNEKLFF.

This clonotype was detected only a few times. The chain recombines TRBV7-2 with TRBJ2-3, with 7 positions matching TRBD2. J gave up 3 bases and V 4 bases, and 7 bases lay outside the gene matches. The CDR3 contains 15 residues. Germline CDR1 reads SGHTA; CDR2 reads FQGNSA. The CDR3: CASSSRGELTDTQYF. CDR3 sequence (DNA): TGTGCCAGCAGCTCCCGGGGGGAACTTACAGATACGCAGTATTTT. Based on the CDR3 plus reference TRBV7-2 and TRBJ2-3, the full variable domain is GAGVSQSPSNKVTEKGKDVELRCDPISGHTALYWYRQSLGQGLEFLIYFQGNSAPDKSGLPSDRFSAERTGGSVSTLTIQRTQQEDSAVYLCASSSRGELTDTQYFGPGTRLTVL.

This chain links TRBV28 with TRBJ2-2, with a weak D call TRBD2 (6 bases). The V and J ends lost 2 bases and 7 bases respectively, with 14 bases between them. The CDR3 length is 15 residues. CDR1 and CDR2 from the germline V gene are MDHEN and SYDVKM. CDR3 in DNA: TGTGCCAGCAGTTTAGCCGGGGGAGGTGGCGGGGAGCTGTTTTTT. Translating it yields CASSLAGGGGGELFF.

This sequence joins TRBV7-9 and TRBJ2-7; TRBD2 agrees at 8 bases. Germline CDR1 is SEHNR and CDR2 is FQNEAQ (reference sequence). V was pared by 8 bases and J by 0 bases, with 9 bases of the junction left unmatched. This CDR3 region has 15 residues. CDR3 bases: TGTGCCAGCTCACCTGTAGGGACTAGCTCCTACGAGCAGTACTTC. It encodes CASSPVGTSSYEQYF.

V gene TRBV5-1 combines with J gene TRBJ2-1; D perhaps matches TRBD2 (5 bases). Judging by the DNA end, TRBJ2-7 fits better; the J call may be wrong. The CDR3 spans 15 residues. CDR1 is SGHRS and CDR2 is YFSETQ in the germline V gene. The CDR3 region has the DNA TGCGCCAGCAGGATAAGAGGGAGCTCCTACAATGAGCAGTACTTC. This translates into CASRIRGSSYNEQYF.

This clonotype has just a few counts. This sequence joins TRBV20-1 and TRBJ1-2; tentative D call: TRBD1 (5 bases). CDR1 is DFQATT and CDR2 is SNEGSKA in the germline V gene (reference sequence). Trimming cost V 0 bases and J 3 bases, with 11 bases left between them. The CDR3 has 14 amino acids. The CDR3 DNA reads TGCAGTGCTAGAGATCCGAGGGGATACTATGGCTACACCTTC. Translating it yields CSARDPRGYYGYTF.

This clonotype was detected only a few times. The V call is TRBV6-2 or TRBV6-3, the J call TRBJ2-5; D not certain. The CDR3 loop spans 12 amino acids. V gave up 8 bases and J gave up 1 base, with 8 bases separating them. From germline, CDR1 is MNHEY and CDR2 SVGEGT. The CDR3 spells CASGYSQETQYF. The CDR3 DNA reads as TGTGCCAGCGGATATAGCCAAGAGACCCAGTACTTC.

V usage is TRBV12-3 or TRBV12-4 and J usage is TRBJ2-7; 11 nucleotides agree with TRBD2. This CDR3 has 15 residues. Trimming removed 8 bases from V and 3 bases from J; junction bases left unmatched: 9. This CDR3 is CASAPSGGRDYEQYF. As DNA, the CDR3 is TGTGCCAGCGCGCCTAGCGGGGGGAGAGACTACGAGCAGTACTTC.

The V call is TRBV7-3, the J call TRBJ2-3; TRBD2 is a possible D gene (6 bases). The CDR3 is 17 amino acids. Looked up from germline, CDR1 is SGHTA and CDR2 is FQGTGA. V shed 5 bases and J shed 2 bases, with 20 bases lying between them. The CDR3 loop reads CASSLSGLASTTDTQYF. The CDR3 DNA follows: TGTGCCAGCAGCCTCAGTGGTCTAGCGAGTACCACAGATACGCAGTATTTT.

This chain connects TRBV6-5 to TRBJ2-7, with TRBD2 matching over 7 bases. The V gene end was trimmed by 0 bases and the J gene end by 4 bases; junction bases not matched to a gene: 9. CDR3 length equals 16 residues. The germline V gene encodes CDR1 MNHEY and CDR2 SVGAGI. The CDR3, as DNA: TGTGCCAGCAGTTACTCCTGGGGGGGAGTCCTGTACGAGCAGTACTTC. Encoded protein: CASSYSWGGVLYEQYF.

The rearrangement uses TRBV6-2 or TRBV6-3 and TRBJ2-1; D might be TRBD1 (6 bases). V lost 0 bases, J lost 7 bases, and 16 bases lay in between. The CDR3 sequence is 16 residues long. CDR1 and CDR2 from the germline V gene are MNHEY and SVGEGT. The CDR3 coding sequence is TGTGCCAGCAGTTACTCGTACAGGGCCGGTTTAAATGAGCAGTTCTTC. It specifies CASSYSYRAGLNEQFF.